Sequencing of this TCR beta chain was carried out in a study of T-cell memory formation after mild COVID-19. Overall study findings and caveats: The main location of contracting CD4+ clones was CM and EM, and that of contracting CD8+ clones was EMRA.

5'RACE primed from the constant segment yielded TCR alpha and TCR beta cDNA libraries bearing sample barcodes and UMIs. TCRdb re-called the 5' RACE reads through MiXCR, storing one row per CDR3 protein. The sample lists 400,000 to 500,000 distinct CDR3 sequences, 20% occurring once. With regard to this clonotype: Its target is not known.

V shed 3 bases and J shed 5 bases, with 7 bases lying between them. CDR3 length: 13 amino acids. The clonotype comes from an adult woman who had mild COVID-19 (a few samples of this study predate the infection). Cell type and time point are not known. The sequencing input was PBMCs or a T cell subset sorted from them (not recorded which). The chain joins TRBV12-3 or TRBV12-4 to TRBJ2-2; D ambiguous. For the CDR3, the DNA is TGTGCCAGCAGTTTTCGTGGGACCGGGGAGCTGTTTTTT. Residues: CASSFRGTGELFF.